The rows below give T cell receptor beta chains drawn from one sample of a study of blood T cell repertoires in COVID-19. Clones were sequenced by immunoSEQ multiplex PCR, and TCRdb holds only the in-frame ones, with some missing. The sample has 85,000 to 120,000 clones; about 90% are singletons. Sample: peripheral blood. These receptors were collected from a man between 50 and 59 years old with active COVID-19. Each CDR3 is given without its conserved first and last residue.

V	CDR3
TRBV6-5	ASNVGGDTEAF
TRBV29-1	SVGWGAGEQY
TRBV3-1/TRBV3-2	ASSQSSRYSPLH
TRBV7-9	ASRARDRLGTEAF
TRBV11-2	ASSSAGGRQETQY
TRBV3-1/TRBV3-2	ASSLSLAGTEAF
TRBV7-2	ASSPLNTGELF
TRBV4-2	ASSQGTGSGGRIPNADEQF
TRBV7-8	ASTVGGQPQH
TRBV20-1	SASSGGLETQY
TRBV7-2	ASSPNGLAATDTQY
TRBV27	ASSGYSGTGLSPLH
TRBV10-2	ARRGTDKSHTGELF
TRBV2	ASSGGLTTDTQY
TRBV6-5	ASSYTAGPGTYEQY
TRBV4-3	ASSQGGRDYGYT
TRBV7-9	ASSLLGTGVRDEQY
TRBV5-8	ASSFPGRNYGYT
TRBV5-6	ASSLSDRRSGNTIY
TRBV5-5	ASSLKWASLDSPLH
TRBV23-1	ASSLRQGGFRNYGYT
TRBV6-5	ASSYSRANYGYT
TRBV13	ASSFLGGYNEQF
TRBV3-1/TRBV3-2	ASSRRTSGGLSSYNEQF
TRBV6-6	ASSYGGPGYT
TRBV7-8	ASSLGGGAYEQY
TRBV6-5	ASSRLAGAKNIQY
TRBV5-6	ASSLKRSGSVSTEAF
TRBV7-9	ASSLGGIRAYEQY
TRBV6-5	ASRATGYEQY
TRBV5-4	ASARQGSTDTQY
TRBV30	AWSVQGVSEQY
TRBV27	ASSYRAGSPLH
TRBV4-1	ASSQEFRRGSLETQY
TRBV6-4	TPGQDSYEQY
TRBV5-1	ASSLDATGDIGELF
TRBV7-2	ASSLSGGDHTDTQY
TRBV3-1/TRBV3-2	ASSQVGPDTQY
TRBV7-2	ASSNLDGVTDTQY
TRBV5-6	ASSLRGPGKHYEQY
TRBV3-1/TRBV3-2	ASSARNEAVEAF
TRBV11-2	ASSLDRYSQRGLTDTQY
TRBV10-3	AIRALTDEQF
TRBV19	ASKPRDRSNEQY
TRBV5-5	ASSPTGVSPLH
TRBV7-2	ASSFGQTNTEAF
TRBV2	ASGGPYEQY
TRBV20-1	SAHRETQY
TRBV19	ATHWGLSGNTIY
TRBV12-5	ASGSSLRVTPGELF
TRBV4-1	ASSQEPHPSQREQY
TRBV9	ASSKGQAHEQY
TRBV6-5	ASSYSTGGETQY
TRBV2	ASSLDTSVGEQY
TRBV4-2	ASSQGPGQQGEKLF
TRBV6-5	ASSYILAATDTQY
TRBV6-2/TRBV6-3	ASSLGLADTGELF
TRBV14	ASSPGGGHRELF
TRBV29-1	SVFGQGRYYEQY